Listed below are T cell receptor beta chains from one sample, sequenced in a study of neurological immune-mediated disorders. TCRdb redid the calling of the 5' RACE reads with MiXCR, one entry per CDR3 protein. The table shows approximately 82,000 distinct CDR3 sequences, with roughly 13% occurring only once. The sequenced sample consisted of PBMCs. The source is a woman in her forties or fifties in good health. Both conserved end residues are part of each CDR3. D genes are given only for firm matches. The size of a clone is reported for some rows only, either as once, few or many, or as a class for expanded clones.

j_call d_call v_call clone_size cdr3_nt cdr3_aa
TRBJ2-7 - TRBV20-1 many TGCAGTGCTACCCAGGGGGGGAGGGCGGGCGACGAGCAGTACTTC CSATQGGRAGDEQYF
TRBJ2-7 TRBD1 TRBV7-6 many TGTGCCAGCAGCTCCGACAGGGGTTCCTACGAGCAGTACTTC CASSSDRGSYEQYF
TRBJ2-4 TRBD1 TRBV5-1 many TGCGCCAGCAGCTTCAGGGGGCGTGAGGCCAAAAACATTCAGTACTTC CASSFRGREAKNIQYF
TRBJ2-2 TRBD2 TRBV5-1 - TGCGCCAGCAGCTTCCCGTGGGCGATGGGACTAGCGTCGACCGGGGAGCTGTTTTTT CASSFPWAMGLASTGELFF
TRBJ2-7 - TRBV20-1 - TGCAGCGTCGCCGCGACAGAAACAAAGCAGTACTTC CSVAATETKQYF
TRBJ2-1 TRBD2 TRBV5-5 - TGTGCCAGCAGCTTGGGAGGGGGTCTAGCGGGTAGCTACAATGAGCAGTTCTTC CASSLGGGLAGSYNEQFF
TRBJ2-3 - TRBV10-1 many TGCGCCAGCAGTGTTGTGGGGACAGATACGCAGTATTTT CASSVVGTDTQYF
TRBJ2-7 - TRBV6-1 many TGTGCCAGCAGTGAAACAGGGTGGTTTGACGAGCAGTACTTC CASSETGWFDEQYF
TRBJ2-1 - TRBV20-1 many TGCAGTGCTAGAGAGGGGACTGTTTACAATGAGCAGTTCTTC CSAREGTVYNEQFF
TRBJ2-2 - TRBV20-1 many TGCAGTGCTAGAGATCGGCGGGGTAACCGAATCGGGGAGCTGTTTTTT CSARDRRGNRIGELFF
TRBJ1-1 - TRBV7-2 many TGTGCCAGCAGCTTGGGCAGGGCTACTGAAGCTTTCTTT CASSLGRATEAFF
TRBJ2-3 - TRBV5-1 many TGCGCCAGCAGCCACCTGCAGGGCACAGATACGCAGTATTTT CASSHLQGTDTQYF
TRBJ2-2 - TRBV4-1 - TGCGCCAGCAGCCAATTTTACGGGGGAAACACCGGGGAGCTGTTTTTT CASSQFYGGNTGELFF
TRBJ2-3 - TRBV7-2 many TGTGCCAGCAGCTTAGGCAGGGTTGTAGATACGCAGTATTTT CASSLGRVVDTQYF
TRBJ2-7 TRBD2 TRBV5-1 many TGCGCCAGCAGCCGCGGACTAGCGACAAGCTACGAGCAGTACTTC CASSRGLATSYEQYF
TRBJ1-1 - TRBV7-2 many TGTGCCAGCAGCTCAGAGTCCCTCGGAGTGAGTGAAGCTTTCTTT CASSSESLGVSEAFF
TRBJ2-5 - TRBV5-1 few TGCGCCAGCAGCTTCATAAAGGGCCTTAGCCAAGAGACCCAGTACTTC CASSFIKGLSQETQYF
TRBJ2-3 TRBD2 TRBV7-9 many TGTGCCAGCAGCTTACCCGGACTAGCGGGAGCAAATACGCAGTATTTT CASSLPGLAGANTQYF
TRBJ2-7 TRBD2 TRBV5-1 many TGCGCCAGCAGCCACGGGACTAGCAAAAGCGAGCAGTACTTC CASSHGTSKSEQYF
TRBJ1-3 - TRBV5-6 many TGTGCCAGCAGCTTGAGAGGGATTGGGTTCTCTGGAAACACCATATATTTT CASSLRGIGFSGNTIYF
TRBJ1-2 - TRBV6-5 many TGTGCCAGCAGCGGAGGGAGGGTAGGGGCCTACTATGGCTACACCTTC CASSGGRVGAYYGYTF
TRBJ1-4 - TRBV6-1 - TGTGCCAGCAGTGAAAAGGCAGGCCCTGAAAAACTGTTTTTT CASSEKAGPEKLFF
TRBJ1-1 - TRBV28 many TGTGCCAGCAGTCGAGGAATGGACACTGAAGCTTTCTTT CASSRGMDTEAFF
TRBJ2-5 - TRBV9 many TGTGCCAGTAGCCCAACAGGGCATATTCAAGAGACCCAGTACTTC CASSPTGHIQETQYF
TRBJ2-5 - TRBV20-1 - TGCAGTGCTAGGTGTCAGTCTTGGCAAGAGACCCAGTACTTC CSARCQSWQETQYF
TRBJ2-5 TRBD2 TRBV28 many TGTGCCAGCAGTCCCATGGGGGGGCTAGCGGGGAACCCAGAGACCCAGTACTTC CASSPMGGLAGNPETQYF
TRBJ2-1 TRBD1 TRBV5-1 - TGCGCCAGCAGTTATGGGGACAGGGGCTACAATGAGCAGTTCTTC CASSYGDRGYNEQFF
TRBJ1-1 - TRBV20-1 many TGCAGTGCGGGACTCCCTATGGGGAACACTGAAGCTTTCTTT CSAGLPMGNTEAFF
TRBJ1-1 - TRBV5-1 many TGCGCCAGCAGCTTCGACAGCCCTTCGAACACTGAAGCTTTCTTT CASSFDSPSNTEAFF
TRBJ2-1 - TRBV7-9 - TGTGCCAGCAGCTTAGCTAGCGCAGACAATGAGCAGTTCTTC CASSLASADNEQFF
TRBJ2-2 - TRBV20-1 - TGCAGTGCTAGAGGGCTACTCGTCACCGGGGAGCTGTTTTTT CSARGLLVTGELFF
TRBJ1-2 - TRBV7-9 many TGTGCCAGCAGTCGTGCGTGGGGCTCTGACTATGGCTACACCTTC CASSRAWGSDYGYTF
TRBJ1-6 - TRBV5-1 few TGCGCCAGCAGCTTGTTCTTCGGGACTTATAATTCACCCCTCCACTTT CASSLFFGTYNSPLHF
TRBJ2-7 - TRBV29-1 - TGCAGCGCCCCGGGACAGGCAGCGGGGGAGCAGTACTTC CSAPGQAAGEQYF
TRBJ2-3 TRBD2 TRBV29-1 many TGCAGCGCTTCCGGGACTAGCGGATCTTTTACGCAGTATTTT CSASGTSGSFTQYF
TRBJ2-7 TRBD2 TRBV6-2/TRBV6-3 - TGTGCCAGCAGTTACCCTAAGGGGACTAACTACGAGCAGTACTTC CASSYPKGTNYEQYF
TRBJ2-1 - TRBV7-9 many TGTGCCAGCAGCTTAGGCATTTTCGTGGGGGACTCCTACAATGAGCAGTTCTTC CASSLGIFVGDSYNEQFF
TRBJ1-1 - TRBV20-1 many TGCAGTGCTAAGTCAGGGGACACTGAAGCTTTCTTT CSAKSGDTEAFF
TRBJ1-1 TRBD1 TRBV20-1 many TGCAGTGCTAGAAAACCGGGACAGGGGGCCACTGAAGCTTTCTTT CSARKPGQGATEAFF
TRBJ2-7 - TRBV6-2/TRBV6-3 many TGTGCCAGCAGTGCCCCCCCGCGGCGCGGGGCGACCTACGAGCAGTACTTC CASSAPPRRGATYEQYF
TRBJ2-3 - TRBV5-1 many TGCGCCAGCAGCTTGGACGGAGATACGCAGTATTTT CASSLDGDTQYF
TRBJ2-7 TRBD2 TRBV9 many TGTGCCAGCAGCACGGGACTAGCGGCCTACGAGCAGTACTTC CASSTGLAAYEQYF
TRBJ2-2 TRBD1 TRBV5-1 many TGCGCCAGCAGCTGGGACAGGGGGAACACCGGGGAGCTGTTTTTT CASSWDRGNTGELFF
TRBJ2-7 - TRBV5-6 many TGTGCCAGTAGGACGTACACCGGGAGCTACGAGCAGTACTTC CASRTYTGSYEQYF
TRBJ2-1 TRBD2 TRBV5-1 many TGCGCCAGCAGCTTAACCGGGACTATTTATGAGCAGTTCTTC CASSLTGTIYEQFF
TRBJ2-3 - TRBV19 - TGTGCCAGTAGTAGCCCCCCGGGAAAGACTAGCACAGATACGCAGTATTTT CASSSPPGKTSTDTQYF
TRBJ2-5 - TRBV5-1 many TGCGCCAGCAGTTTTGGGAGGTCGGAGACCCAGTACTTC CASSFGRSETQYF
TRBJ1-5 TRBD1 TRBV12-3/TRBV12-4 many TGTGCCAGCAGTTTAGTTAGACAGGGCGACAATCAGCCCCAGCATTTT CASSLVRQGDNQPQHF